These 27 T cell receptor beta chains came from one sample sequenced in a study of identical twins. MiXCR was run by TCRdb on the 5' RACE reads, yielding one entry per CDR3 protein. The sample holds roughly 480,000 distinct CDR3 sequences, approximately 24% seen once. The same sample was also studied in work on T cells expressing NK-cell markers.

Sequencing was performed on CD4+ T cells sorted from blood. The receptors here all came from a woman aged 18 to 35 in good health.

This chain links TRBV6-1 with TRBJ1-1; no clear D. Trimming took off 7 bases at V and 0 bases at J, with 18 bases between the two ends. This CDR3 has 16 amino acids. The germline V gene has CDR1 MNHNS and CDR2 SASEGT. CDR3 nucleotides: TGTGCCAGCACCCTACTATCCCCGAGTATGAACACTGAAGCTTTCTTT. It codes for CASTLLSPSMNTEAFF.

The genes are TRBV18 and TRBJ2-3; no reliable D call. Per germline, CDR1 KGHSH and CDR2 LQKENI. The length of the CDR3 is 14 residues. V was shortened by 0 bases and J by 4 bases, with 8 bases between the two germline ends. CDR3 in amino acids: CASSPPGMADTQYF. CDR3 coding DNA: TGTGCCAGCTCACCACCGGGTATGGCAGATACGCAGTATTTT.

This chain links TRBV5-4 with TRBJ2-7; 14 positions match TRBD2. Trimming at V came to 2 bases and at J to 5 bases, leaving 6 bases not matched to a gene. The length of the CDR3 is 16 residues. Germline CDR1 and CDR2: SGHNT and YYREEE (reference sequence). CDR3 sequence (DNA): TGTGCCAGCAGCTTAGAGGGACTAGCGGGAGTAAACGAGCAGTACTTC. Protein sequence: CASSLEGLAGVNEQYF. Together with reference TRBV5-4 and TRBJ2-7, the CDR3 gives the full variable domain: ETGVTQSPTHLIKTRGQQVTLRCSSQSGHNTVSWYQQALGQGPQFIFQYYREEENGRGNFPPRFSGLQFPNYSSELNVNALELDDSALYLCASSLEGLAGVNEQYFGPGTRLTVT.

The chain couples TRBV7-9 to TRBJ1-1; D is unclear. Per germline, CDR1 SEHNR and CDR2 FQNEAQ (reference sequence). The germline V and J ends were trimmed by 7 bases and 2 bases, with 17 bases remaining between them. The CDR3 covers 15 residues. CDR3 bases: TGTGCCAGCACCGAAGATTTCGCCGTCAACACTGAAGCTTTCTTT. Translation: CASTEDFAVNTEAFF.

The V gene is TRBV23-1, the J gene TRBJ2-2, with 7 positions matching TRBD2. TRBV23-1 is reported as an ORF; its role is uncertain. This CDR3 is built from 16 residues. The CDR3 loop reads CALRDLPGLNTGELFF. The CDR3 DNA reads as TGCGCTCTACGAGACCTTCCGGGACTAAACACCGGGGAGCTGTTTTTT.

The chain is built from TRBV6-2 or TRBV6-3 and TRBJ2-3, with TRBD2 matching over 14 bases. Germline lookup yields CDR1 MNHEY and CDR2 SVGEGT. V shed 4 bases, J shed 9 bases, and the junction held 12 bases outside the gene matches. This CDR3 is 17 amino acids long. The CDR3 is CASSLLTSGRASGTQYF. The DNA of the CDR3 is TGTGCCAGCAGTTTACTGACTAGCGGGAGGGCCTCGGGGACGCAGTATTTT.

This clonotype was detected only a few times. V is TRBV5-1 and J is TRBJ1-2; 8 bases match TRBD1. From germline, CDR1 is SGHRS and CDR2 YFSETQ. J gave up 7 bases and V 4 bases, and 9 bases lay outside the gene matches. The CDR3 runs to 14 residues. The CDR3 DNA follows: TGCGCCAGCAGCCCCGGACAGGGAATAGGTGGCTACACCTTC. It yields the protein CASSPGQGIGGYTF. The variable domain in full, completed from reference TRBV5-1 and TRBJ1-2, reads KAGVTQTPRYLIKTRGQQVTLSCSPISGHRSVSWYQQTPGQGLQFLFEYFSETQRNKGNFPGRFSGRQFSNSRSEMNVSTLELGDSALYLCASSPGQGIGGYTFGSGTRLTVV.

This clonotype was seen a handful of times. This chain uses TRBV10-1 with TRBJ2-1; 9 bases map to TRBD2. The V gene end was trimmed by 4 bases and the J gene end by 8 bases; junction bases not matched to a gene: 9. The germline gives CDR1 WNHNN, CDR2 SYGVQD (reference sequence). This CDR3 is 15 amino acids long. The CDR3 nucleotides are TGCGCCAGCAGTGGACATGGCGGGGGGGCCGATGAGCAGTTCTTC. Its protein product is CASSGHGGGADEQFF.

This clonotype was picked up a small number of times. The CDR3 sequence: CSVDGQGFHEQYF. CDR3 coding DNA: TGCAGCGTTGATGGACAGGGCTTCCACGAGCAGTACTTC. The genes are TRBV29-1 and TRBJ2-7, with 8 bases that match TRBD1. The germline CDR1 and CDR2 sequences are SQVTM and ANQGSEA. V shed 3 bases, J shed 5 bases, and the junction held 6 bases outside the gene matches. CDR3 size: 13 residues.

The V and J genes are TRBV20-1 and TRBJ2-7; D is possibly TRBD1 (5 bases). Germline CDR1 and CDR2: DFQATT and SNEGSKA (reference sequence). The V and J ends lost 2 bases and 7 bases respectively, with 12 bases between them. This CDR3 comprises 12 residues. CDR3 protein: CSARSRVGEQYF. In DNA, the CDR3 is TGCAGTGCTAGATCCAGGGTCGGGGAGCAGTACTTC.

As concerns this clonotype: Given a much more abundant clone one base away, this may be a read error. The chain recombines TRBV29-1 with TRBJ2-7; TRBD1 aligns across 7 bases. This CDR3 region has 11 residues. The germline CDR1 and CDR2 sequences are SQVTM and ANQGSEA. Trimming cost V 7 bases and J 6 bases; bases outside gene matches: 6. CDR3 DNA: TGCAGCGGGGGACAGCAGCTCGAGCAGTACTTC. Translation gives CSGGQQLEQYF.

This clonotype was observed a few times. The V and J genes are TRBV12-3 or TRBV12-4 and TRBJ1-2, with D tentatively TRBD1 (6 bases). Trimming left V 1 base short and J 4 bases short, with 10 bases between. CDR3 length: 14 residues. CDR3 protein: CASSLVGGAYGYTF. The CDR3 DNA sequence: TGTGCCAGCAGTTTAGTGGGGGGCGCCTATGGCTACACCTTC.

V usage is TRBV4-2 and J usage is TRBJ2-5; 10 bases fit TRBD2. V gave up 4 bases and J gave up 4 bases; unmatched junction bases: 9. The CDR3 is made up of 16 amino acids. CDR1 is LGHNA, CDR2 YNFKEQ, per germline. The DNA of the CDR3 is TGTGCCAGCAGCCTCCCAGCGGCTAGCGGGGGAGAGACCCAGTACTTC. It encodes CASSLPAASGGETQYF.

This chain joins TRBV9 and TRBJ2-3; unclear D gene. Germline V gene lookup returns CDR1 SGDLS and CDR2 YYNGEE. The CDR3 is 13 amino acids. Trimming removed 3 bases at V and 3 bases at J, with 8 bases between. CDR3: CASSEGLTDTQYF. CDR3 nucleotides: TGTGCCAGCAGCGAAGGCCTTACAGATACGCAGTATTTT.

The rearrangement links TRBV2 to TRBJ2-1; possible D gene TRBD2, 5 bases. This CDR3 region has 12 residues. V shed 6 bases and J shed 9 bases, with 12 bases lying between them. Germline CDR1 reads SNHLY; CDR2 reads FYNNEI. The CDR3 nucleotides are TGTGCCAGCAGCCCCCAGGCGGGTGAGCAGTTCTTC. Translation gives CASSPQAGEQFF.

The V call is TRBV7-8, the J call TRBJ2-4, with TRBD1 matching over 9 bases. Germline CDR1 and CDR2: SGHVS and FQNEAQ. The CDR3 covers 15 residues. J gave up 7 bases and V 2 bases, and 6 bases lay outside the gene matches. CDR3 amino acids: CASSLRGQGGNIQYF. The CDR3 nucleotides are TGTGCCAGCAGCTTAAGGGGACAGGGAGGTAACATTCAGTACTTC.

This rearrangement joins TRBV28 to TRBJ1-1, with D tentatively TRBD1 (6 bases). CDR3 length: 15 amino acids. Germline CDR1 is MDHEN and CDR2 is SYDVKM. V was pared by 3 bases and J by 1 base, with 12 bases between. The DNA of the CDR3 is TGTGCCAGCAGTTTGGGCGACAGGTGGAACACTGAAGCTTTCTTT. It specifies CASSLGDRWNTEAFF. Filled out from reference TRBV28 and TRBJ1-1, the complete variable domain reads DVKVTQSSRYLVKRTGEKVFLECVQDMDHENMFWYRQDPGLGLRLIYFSYDVKMKEKGDIPEGYSVSREKKERFSLILESASTNQTSMYLCASSLGDRWNTEAFFGQGTRLTVV.

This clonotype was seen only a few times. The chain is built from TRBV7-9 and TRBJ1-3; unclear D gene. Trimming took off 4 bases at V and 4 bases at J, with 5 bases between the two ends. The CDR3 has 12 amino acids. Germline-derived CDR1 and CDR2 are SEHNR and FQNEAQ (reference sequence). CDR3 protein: CASSSGGNTIYF. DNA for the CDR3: TGTGCCAGCAGCTCCGGCGGAAACACCATATATTTT.

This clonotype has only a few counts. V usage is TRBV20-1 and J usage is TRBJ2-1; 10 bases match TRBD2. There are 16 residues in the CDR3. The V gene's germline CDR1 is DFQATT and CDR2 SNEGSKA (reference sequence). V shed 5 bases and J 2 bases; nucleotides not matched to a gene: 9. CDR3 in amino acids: CSARTLAGDTYNEQFF. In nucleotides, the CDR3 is TGCAGTGCTCGAACCCTAGCGGGGGACACCTACAATGAGCAGTTCTTC.

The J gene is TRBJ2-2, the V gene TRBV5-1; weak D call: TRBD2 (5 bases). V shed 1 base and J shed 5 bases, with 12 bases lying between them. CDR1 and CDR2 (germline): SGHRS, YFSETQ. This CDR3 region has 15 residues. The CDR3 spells CASSLFGEGTGELFF. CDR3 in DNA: TGCGCCAGCAGCTTGTTTGGAGAGGGTACCGGGGAGCTGTTTTTT.

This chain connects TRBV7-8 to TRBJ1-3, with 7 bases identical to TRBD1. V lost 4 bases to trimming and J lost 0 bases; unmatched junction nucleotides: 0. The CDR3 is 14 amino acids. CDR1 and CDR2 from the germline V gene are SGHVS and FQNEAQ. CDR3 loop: CASSYRGSGNTIYF. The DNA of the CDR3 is TGTGCCAGCAGCTACAGGGGCTCTGGAAACACCATATATTTT.

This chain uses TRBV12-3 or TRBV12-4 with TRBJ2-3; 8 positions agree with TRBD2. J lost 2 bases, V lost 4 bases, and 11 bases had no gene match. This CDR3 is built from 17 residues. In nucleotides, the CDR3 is TGTGCCAGCAGTTCCCCTCCTTGGCGGGGGGACACAGATACGCAGTATTTT. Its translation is CASSSPPWRGDTDTQYF.

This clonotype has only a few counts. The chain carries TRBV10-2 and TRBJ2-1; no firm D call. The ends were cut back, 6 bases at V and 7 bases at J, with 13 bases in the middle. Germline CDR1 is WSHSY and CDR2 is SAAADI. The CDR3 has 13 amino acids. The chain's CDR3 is CASSVDPGNEQFF. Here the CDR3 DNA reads TGCGCCAGCAGCGTGGACCCTGGGAATGAGCAGTTCTTC.

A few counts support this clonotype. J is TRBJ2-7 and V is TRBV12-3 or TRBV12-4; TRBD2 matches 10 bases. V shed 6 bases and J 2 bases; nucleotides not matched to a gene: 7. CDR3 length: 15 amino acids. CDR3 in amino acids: CASSPLAGTTYEQYF. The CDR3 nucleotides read TGTGCCAGCAGCCCACTAGCGGGGACAACCTACGAGCAGTACTTC.

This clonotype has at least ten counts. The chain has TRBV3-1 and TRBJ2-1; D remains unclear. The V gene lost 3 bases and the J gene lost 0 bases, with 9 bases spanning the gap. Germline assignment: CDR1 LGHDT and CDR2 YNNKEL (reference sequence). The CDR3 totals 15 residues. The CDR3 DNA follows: TGTGCCAGCAGCCATGGGCGGAGCTCCTACAATGAGCAGTTCTTC. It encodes CASSHGRSSYNEQFF.

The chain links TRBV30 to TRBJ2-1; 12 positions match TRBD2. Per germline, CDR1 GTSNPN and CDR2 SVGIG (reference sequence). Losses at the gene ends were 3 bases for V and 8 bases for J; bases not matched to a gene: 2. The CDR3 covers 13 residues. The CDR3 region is CAWRLAGGYEQFF. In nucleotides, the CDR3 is TGTGCCTGGAGACTAGCGGGAGGTTATGAGCAGTTCTTC.

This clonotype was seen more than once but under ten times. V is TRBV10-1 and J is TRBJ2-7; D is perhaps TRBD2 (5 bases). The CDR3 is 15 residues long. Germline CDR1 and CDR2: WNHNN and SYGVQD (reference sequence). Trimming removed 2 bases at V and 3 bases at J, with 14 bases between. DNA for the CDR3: TGCGCCAGCAGTGAGGGCGGGCAGACTGGCTACGAGCAGTACTTC. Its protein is CASSEGGQTGYEQYF.